A single sample is the source of the 13 T cell receptor beta chains below, sequenced in a study of blood T cell repertoires in COVID-19. Generated by immunoSEQ multiplex PCR, the TCRdb table keeps only in-frame clones and is missing some. Seen here are fewer than 200,000 clones, roughly 84% observed once, and the top ten hold 3% to 3.5%. What was sequenced was PBMCs or T cells enriched from blood (not recorded which). These receptors all come from a woman aged 30 to 39 who had been exposed to COVID-19.

The chain joins TRBV3-1 (or the pseudogene TRBV3-2) to TRBJ2-7, with D possibly matching TRBD1 (6 bases). Germline V gene sequence: CDR1 LGHDT, CDR2 YNNKEL (reference sequence). V was clipped by 1 base and J by 4 bases, with 11 bases between them. The CDR3 totals 14 residues. Here the CDR3 DNA reads TGTGCCAGCAGCCAAGCCACAGGGATTTACGAGCAGTACTTC. It translates to CASSQATGIYEQYF.

The rearrangement joins TRBV5-4 to TRBJ2-2; TRBD1 aligns across 7 bases. The CDR3 consists of 15 residues. Germline assignment: CDR1 SGHNT and CDR2 YYREEE (reference sequence). The V and J ends lost 4 bases and 4 bases, in that order; junction bases with no gene match: 7. CDR3 DNA: TGTGCCAGCAGCCCGACAGGGTGGGGCACCGGGGAGCTGTTTTTT. Protein: CASSPTGWGTGELFF.

CDR3 region: CASSSSAGSYEQYF. CDR3 in DNA: TGTGCCAGCAGTTCATCAGCGGGGTCCTACGAGCAGTACTTC. V is TRBV6-5 and J is TRBJ2-7; 7 nucleotides match TRBD2. V dropped 4 bases and J dropped 1; count of bases not matched to a gene: 4. Germline V gene lookup returns CDR1 MNHEY and CDR2 SVGAGI. The CDR3 contains 14 residues.

This chain uses TRBV4-2 with TRBJ2-7; D possibly corresponds to TRBD1 (6 bases). The CDR3 totals 15 residues. Trimming removed 1 base at V and 0 bases at J, with 10 bases between. Germline CDR1 is LGHNA and CDR2 is YNFKEQ. In DNA form, the CDR3 reads TGTGCCAGCAGCCAAGGGGGACACCCCTCCTACGAGCAGTACTTC. Translation gives CASSQGGHPSYEQYF.

The chain uses TRBV27 and TRBJ2-1; D may be TRBD2 (6 bases). V was cut by 2 bases and J by 4 bases, with 18 bases left in between. Germline V CDR1 and CDR2: MNHEY, SMNVEV (reference sequence). The CDR3 extends over 17 amino acids. The CDR3 nucleotides read TGTGCCAGCAGTTTAAATGCGGGGTCCCCCCTATACAATGAGCAGTTCTTC. Translating it yields CASSLNAGSPLYNEQFF.

In nucleotides, the CDR3 is TGTGCCAGTAGTAACGGGGGCACAGATACGCAGTATTTT. This codes for CASSNGGTDTQYF. The J gene is TRBJ2-3, the V gene TRBV19; possibly TRBD2 for D (5 bases). The CDR3 loop spans 13 amino acids. The germline V gene has CDR1 LNHDA and CDR2 SQIVND (reference sequence). Trimming removed 4 bases at V and 1 base at J, with 6 bases between.

Remarks on this clone: Other DNA variants within this sample encode the same CDR3. The J gene is TRBJ2-6, the V gene TRBV3-1 (or the pseudogene TRBV3-2), with unresolved D. Germline assignment: CDR1 LGHDT and CDR2 YNNKEL (reference sequence). The CDR3 has 15 amino acids. V lost 0 bases and J 4 bases, leaving 7 bases between the germline ends. DNA of the CDR3: TGTGCCAGCAGCCAAGATTTATCCGGGGCCAACGTCCTGACTTTC. It translates to CASSQDLSGANVLTF.

This rearrangement joins TRBV2 to TRBJ1-1, with D hard to call. The V end lost 3 bases, the J end lost 0 bases, and 11 bases lay between the germline ends. The CDR3 contains 15 residues. CDR1 and CDR2 (germline): SNHLY, FYNNEI. The CDR3 sequence is CASSDSLLLNTEAFF. The CDR3 DNA is TGTGCCAGCAGTGACTCACTCCTCTTGAACACTGAAGCTTTCTTT.

The chain employs TRBV2 and TRBJ2-5, with TRBD2 matching over 7 bases. CDR3 length: 17 amino acids. V trimming: 6 bases; J trimming: 5 bases; junction bases outside the gene matches: 18. Germline V lookup: CDR1 SNHLY, CDR2 FYNNEI. The CDR3 DNA reads as TGTGCCAGCAGCCTAGGGGCGGGGGACCTCTCTTGGGAGACCCAGTACTTC. Its translation is CASSLGAGDLSWETQYF.

This rearrangement joins TRBV15 to TRBJ1-1, with TRBD1 matching over 7 bases. With V trimmed by 3 bases and J by 6 bases, 13 bases remained unmatched. Looked up from germline, CDR1 is LNHNV and CDR2 is YYDKDF (reference sequence). The CDR3 length is 16 residues. The chain's CDR3 is CATSSPPGQSESEAFF. The CDR3 bases are TGTGCCACCAGCAGTCCCCCGGGACAGTCTGAATCTGAAGCTTTCTTT.

The chain links TRBV25-1 to TRBJ1-2; possibly TRBD1 for D (5 bases). The CDR3 sequence is 15 residues long. Trimming pared 3 bases from V and 6 bases from J, leaving 17 bases between. The germline V gene encodes CDR1 MGHDK and CDR2 SYGVNS. The CDR3 here is CASSDFGTTPNGYTF. The CDR3 DNA reads TGTGCCAGCAGTGATTTTGGGACTACCCCTAATGGCTACACCTTC.

This clone was detected only once. The J gene is TRBJ1-2, the V gene TRBV6-5; D not certain. The CDR3 consists of 13 residues. Germline V gene data show CDR1 as MNHEY and CDR2 as SVGAGI. V was shortened by 6 bases and J by 0 bases, with 8 bases between the two germline ends. The CDR3 reads CASRRRANYGYTF. Here the CDR3 DNA reads TGTGCCAGCAGAAGACGGGCTAACTATGGCTACACCTTC.

This sequence joins TRBV25-1 and TRBJ2-3, with unresolved D. V was cut by 6 bases and J by 2 bases, with 3 bases left in between. The germline V gene has CDR1 MGHDK and CDR2 SYGVNS. The CDR3 runs to 11 residues. The CDR3 coding sequence is TGTGCCAGCAGCATCACAGATACGCAGTATTTT. Its protein product is CASSITDTQYF.